Listed below are T cell receptor beta chains from one sample, sequenced in a study of human T cells and chemical hapten exposure. TCRdb fed the RACE reads into MiXCR, producing one record per CDR3 protein. Of about 120,000 distinct CDR3 sequences listed, approximately 15% are singletons. The sequences come from whole blood, collected in connection with sensitization to the hapten diphenylcyclopropenone (DPC). The receptors were sampled from a man younger than 35 with alopecia areata. Some clones in this sample may be carry-over from other donors' samples. Both conserved end residues are part of each CDR3. The D gene is left open where the match is weak. For some rows the clone size is stated as once, few or many, or as a class when expanded; others skip it.

D gene: TRBD1
J gene: TRBJ1-1
clone size: few
CDR3 length: 13
V gene: TRBV18
CDR3 protein: CASSPSRQGGAFF
CDR3 DNA: TGTGCCAGCTCACCGTCTCGACAGGGGGGAGCTTTCTTT

D gene: -
J gene: TRBJ2-1
clone size: few
CDR3 length: 13
V gene: TRBV6-6
CDR3 protein: CASSYSSLHEQFF
CDR3 DNA: TGTGCCAGCAGTTACTCCAGCCTCCACGAGCAGTTCTTC

D gene: TRBD1
J gene: TRBJ2-5
clone size: many
CDR3 length: 14
V gene: TRBV12-3/TRBV12-4
CDR3 protein: CASSQMGQQETQYF
CDR3 DNA: TGTGCCAGCAGTCAAATGGGACAGCAAGAGACCCAGTACTTC

D gene: -
J gene: TRBJ2-7
clone size: -
CDR3 length: 13
V gene: TRBV28
CDR3 protein: CASTSWGPYEQYF
CDR3 DNA: TGTGCCAGCACCTCATGGGGTCCCTACGAGCAGTACTTC

D gene: -
J gene: TRBJ1-1
clone size: few
CDR3 length: 13
V gene: TRBV6-2/TRBV6-3
CDR3 protein: CASTLGSNTEAFF
CDR3 DNA: TGTGCCAGCACCCTGGGATCAAACACTGAAGCTTTCTTT

D gene: -
J gene: TRBJ1-3
clone size: many
CDR3 length: 16
V gene: TRBV7-9
CDR3 protein: CASSLEALSTGNTIYF
CDR3 DNA: TGTGCCAGCAGCTTAGAGGCCCTTTCGACAGGAAACACCATATATTTT

D gene: TRBD1
J gene: TRBJ1-2
clone size: few
CDR3 length: 16
V gene: TRBV4-1
CDR3 protein: CASSQEDRGRFYGYTF
CDR3 DNA: TGCGCCAGCAGCCAAGAAGACAGGGGGCGCTTCTATGGCTACACCTTC

D gene: -
J gene: TRBJ2-3
clone size: -
CDR3 length: 13
V gene: TRBV10-2
CDR3 protein: CASKGRSTDTQYF
CDR3 DNA: TGCGCCAGCAAAGGCCGTAGCACAGATACGCAGTATTTT

D gene: -
J gene: TRBJ2-1
clone size: few
CDR3 length: 15
V gene: TRBV7-6
CDR3 protein: CASSLEGLFYNEQFF
CDR3 DNA: TGTGCCAGCAGCTTGGAGGGCCTTTTCTACAATGAGCAGTTCTTC

D gene: -
J gene: TRBJ1-2
clone size: few
CDR3 length: 16
V gene: TRBV3-1
CDR3 protein: CASSQDPHGRAYGYTF
CDR3 DNA: TGTGCCAGCAGCCAAGATCCACATGGCAGGGCCTATGGCTACACCTTC